This T cell receptor delta chain was captured in a study of gamma-delta chains in newborns, infants, children. Study at large: Innate gammadelta T cells reportedly expand polyclonally right after birth, driven by microbial exposure, per the title.

TCRdb reprocessed the reads using CATT. In the table there are approximately 7,100 delta-chain clones, 2.1% of which are singletons. There are 19 residues in the CDR3. The ends lost 7 bases at V and 0 bases at J; junction bases unmatched: 13. Germline V gene sequence: CDR1 GEAIGNYY, CDR2 EKD. This clone was seen repeatedly, ten times or more. The V call is TRDV2, the J call TRDJ3; TRDD3 matches at 8 bases. This clonotype was obtained from a child who was a newborn, infant or young child, either healthy, febrile or measles-vaccinated (not recorded which). Sequenced: blood. CDR3 region: CACDVLGGRSSWDTRQMFF. The CDR3 nucleotides are TGTGCCTGCGACGTACTGGGGGGCAGAAGCTCCTGGGACACCCGACAGATGTTTTTC.